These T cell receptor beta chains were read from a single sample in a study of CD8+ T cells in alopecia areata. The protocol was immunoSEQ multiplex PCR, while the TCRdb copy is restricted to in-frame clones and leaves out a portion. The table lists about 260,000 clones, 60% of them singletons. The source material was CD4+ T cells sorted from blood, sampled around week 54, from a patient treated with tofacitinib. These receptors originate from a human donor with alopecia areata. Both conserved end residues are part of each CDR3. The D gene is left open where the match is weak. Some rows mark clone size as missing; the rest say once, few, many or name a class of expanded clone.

CDR3 DNA: TGCAGCGTCCGGGACAGGGACTTTTATGGCTACACCTTC
CDR3 protein: CSVRDRDFYGYTF
clone size: few
D gene: TRBD1
CDR3 length: 13
J gene: TRBJ1-2
V gene: TRBV29-1

CDR3 DNA: TGTGCCTGGCGCGCGTCGAGCACAGATACGCAGTATTTT
CDR3 protein: CAWRASSTDTQYF
clone size: NA
D gene: NA
CDR3 length: 13
J gene: TRBJ2-3
V gene: TRBV30

CDR3 DNA: TGTGCCAGCAGTGAAGAGGGGGTCAGCCGTGGGACCCAGTACTTC
CDR3 protein: CASSEEGVSRGTQYF
clone size: NA
D gene: NA
CDR3 length: 15
J gene: TRBJ2-5
V gene: TRBV2

CDR3 DNA: TGTGCCAGCATCCAAGAGGGCTACGAGCAGTACTTC
CDR3 protein: CASIQEGYEQYF
clone size: few
D gene: NA
CDR3 length: 12
J gene: TRBJ2-7
V gene: TRBV2

CDR3 DNA: TGTGCCTGGAGTATGGCGGGTTACTCCTACAATGAGCAGTTCTTC
CDR3 protein: CAWSMAGYSYNEQFF
clone size: NA
D gene: NA
CDR3 length: 15
J gene: TRBJ2-1
V gene: TRBV30

CDR3 DNA: TGCAGCGTTGAAGACCCCGGGACAGGGGGTAACACCGGGGAGCTGTTTTTT
CDR3 protein: CSVEDPGTGGNTGELFF
clone size: few
D gene: TRBD1
CDR3 length: 17
J gene: TRBJ2-2
V gene: TRBV29-1

CDR3 DNA: TGTGCCAGCAGTGAAGGGACCCGAGTGGGCACCGGGGAGCTGTTTTTT
CDR3 protein: CASSEGTRVGTGELFF
clone size: once
D gene: NA
CDR3 length: 16
J gene: TRBJ2-2
V gene: TRBV6-1

CDR3 DNA: TGTGCCAGTCGGACAGGGGTTTTCACCGGGGAGCTGTTTTTT
CDR3 protein: CASRTGVFTGELFF
clone size: few
D gene: TRBD1
CDR3 length: 14
J gene: TRBJ2-2
V gene: TRBV19

CDR3 DNA: TGTGCCTGGAGTGTACTGATTGGGACCGGGGAGCTGTTTTTT
CDR3 protein: CAWSVLIGTGELFF
clone size: NA
D gene: NA
CDR3 length: 14
J gene: TRBJ2-2
V gene: TRBV30

CDR3 DNA: TGTGCCAGCAGCTTAGGTTACAGGTCCGTCTACGAGCAGTACTTC
CDR3 protein: CASSLGYRSVYEQYF
clone size: medium-sized
D gene: NA
CDR3 length: 15
J gene: TRBJ2-7
V gene: TRBV7-9

CDR3 DNA: TGCAGCGTGAAGGCGGTAGGGGGACGTAGCACAGATACGCAGTATTTT
CDR3 protein: CSVKAVGGRSTDTQYF
clone size: NA
D gene: NA
CDR3 length: 16
J gene: TRBJ2-3
V gene: TRBV29-1

CDR3 DNA: TGCGCCAGCAGCTTGGTTACTGACGGTGAGCAGTTCTTC
CDR3 protein: CASSLVTDGEQFF
clone size: NA
D gene: NA
CDR3 length: 13
J gene: TRBJ2-1
V gene: TRBV5-1

CDR3 DNA: TGTGCCAGCAGGAGGACAGGGAATAATTCACCCCTCCACTTT
CDR3 protein: CASRRTGNNSPLHF
clone size: NA
D gene: TRBD1
CDR3 length: 14
J gene: TRBJ1-6
V gene: TRBV27

CDR3 DNA: TGCGCCAGCAGCCCGGACAGGGGACAGCAGTTCTTC
CDR3 protein: CASSPDRGQQFF
clone size: NA
D gene: TRBD1
CDR3 length: 12
J gene: TRBJ2-1
V gene: TRBV5-1

CDR3 DNA: TGTGCCAGCAGTATCAAAGGGAATGAGCAGTTCTTC
CDR3 protein: CASSIKGNEQFF
clone size: NA
D gene: NA
CDR3 length: 12
J gene: TRBJ2-1
V gene: TRBV27

CDR3 DNA: TGCGCCAGCAGCGTCGGACAGGGTGGCGCGACCCAGTACTTC
CDR3 protein: CASSVGQGGATQYF
clone size: once
D gene: TRBD1
CDR3 length: 14
J gene: TRBJ2-5
V gene: TRBV5-1

CDR3 DNA: TGCAGCGTCGCCATGTTGTACGAGCAGTACTTC
CDR3 protein: CSVAMLYEQYF
clone size: NA
D gene: NA
CDR3 length: 11
J gene: TRBJ2-7
V gene: TRBV29-1

CDR3 DNA: TGTGCCAGCTGCAGGGGGCTGGGTCAGCCCCAGCATTTT
CDR3 protein: CASCRGLGQPQHF
clone size: NA
D gene: TRBD1
CDR3 length: 13
J gene: TRBJ1-5
V gene: TRBV5-5

CDR3 DNA: TGTGCCATCAGTGAGTCTGCCGGGGACTACAATGAGCAGTTCTTC
CDR3 protein: CAISESAGDYNEQFF
clone size: NA
D gene: NA
CDR3 length: 15
J gene: TRBJ2-1
V gene: TRBV10-3

CDR3 DNA: TGTGCCAGCAGCCTCGGGAGTGGGGGGGCCCGGGAGACCCAGTACTTC
CDR3 protein: CASSLGSGGARETQYF
clone size: few
D gene: NA
CDR3 length: 16
J gene: TRBJ2-5
V gene: TRBV7-6

CDR3 DNA: TGCAGCGTAGTTTTCGTTTGGGGACAGGGATCCAATGAGCAGTTCTTC
CDR3 protein: CSVVFVWGQGSNEQFF
clone size: NA
D gene: TRBD1
CDR3 length: 16
J gene: TRBJ2-1
V gene: TRBV29-1

CDR3 DNA: TGTGCCAGCAGCTTCGGGGGATTAGAGACCCAGTACTTC
CDR3 protein: CASSFGGLETQYF
clone size: NA
D gene: NA
CDR3 length: 13
J gene: TRBJ2-5
V gene: TRBV7-9

CDR3 DNA: TGCAGCGTTGAAGGACAGCTCACTAGCACAGATACGCAGTATTTT
CDR3 protein: CSVEGQLTSTDTQYF
clone size: few
D gene: NA
CDR3 length: 15
J gene: TRBJ2-3
V gene: TRBV29-1

CDR3 DNA: TGTGCCAGCAGTGGAGGGGACAGGGGTTGGAATGAGCAGTTCTTC
CDR3 protein: CASSGGDRGWNEQFF
clone size: few
D gene: TRBD1
CDR3 length: 15
J gene: TRBJ2-1
V gene: TRBV25-1

CDR3 DNA: TGTGCCAGCAGCCCCCGGGTCTCTGAAGAGACCCAGTACTTC
CDR3 protein: CASSPRVSEETQYF
clone size: NA
D gene: NA
CDR3 length: 14
J gene: TRBJ2-5
V gene: TRBV5-6

CDR3 DNA: TGTGCCCGGACGGGGGGCCCGTGGAATGAGCAGTTCTTC
CDR3 protein: CARTGGPWNEQFF
clone size: NA
D gene: NA
CDR3 length: 13
J gene: TRBJ2-1
V gene: TRBV30

CDR3 DNA: TGTGCCTGGAGTGGGGCAGTTAATGAAAAACTGTTTTTT
CDR3 protein: CAWSGAVNEKLFF
clone size: once
D gene: NA
CDR3 length: 13
J gene: TRBJ1-4
V gene: TRBV30

CDR3 DNA: TGTGCCAGCAGCCTAAGCGGGGGTTCGAATGAGCAGTTCTTC
CDR3 protein: CASSLSGGSNEQFF
clone size: NA
D gene: TRBD2
CDR3 length: 14
J gene: TRBJ2-1
V gene: TRBV11-2

CDR3 DNA: TGTGCCAGCTCCCGAGGGACAGGCGAGAACACTGAAGCTTTCTTT
CDR3 protein: CASSRGTGENTEAFF
clone size: NA
D gene: TRBD1
CDR3 length: 15
J gene: TRBJ1-1
V gene: TRBV18

CDR3 DNA: TGTGCCAGCAGTTACCGGGGACAGTGGGGCCCGGGGGAGCTGTTTTTT
CDR3 protein: CASSYRGQWGPGELFF
clone size: NA
D gene: TRBD1
CDR3 length: 16
J gene: TRBJ2-2
V gene: TRBV27

CDR3 DNA: TGTGCCAGCAGTTGGGGGACGGCCGGTGAAGCTTTCTTT
CDR3 protein: CASSWGTAGEAFF
clone size: NA
D gene: NA
CDR3 length: 13
J gene: TRBJ1-1
V gene: TRBV6-5

CDR3 DNA: TGTGCCAGCAGCTTGCCAGGGGAGGACACTGAAGCTTTCTTT
CDR3 protein: CASSLPGEDTEAFF
clone size: few
D gene: NA
CDR3 length: 14
J gene: TRBJ1-1
V gene: TRBV5-4

CDR3 DNA: TGTGCCAGCAGCACTGGGGACCGCCGGAACTATGGCTACACCTTC
CDR3 protein: CASSTGDRRNYGYTF
clone size: NA
D gene: NA
CDR3 length: 15
J gene: TRBJ1-2
V gene: TRBV7-8

CDR3 DNA: TGCAGCGTTCTCCGGGACAGCTACGAGCAGTACTTC
CDR3 protein: CSVLRDSYEQYF
clone size: few
D gene: TRBD1
CDR3 length: 12
J gene: TRBJ2-7
V gene: TRBV29-1

CDR3 DNA: TGTGCCAGCAGCTCGGACTACAGGGCTGGGGAGACCCAGTACTTC
CDR3 protein: CASSSDYRAGETQYF
clone size: NA
D gene: NA
CDR3 length: 15
J gene: TRBJ2-5
V gene: TRBV7-2

CDR3 DNA: TGCAGCGTTTGGGCAGGGGAAGAGACCCAGTACTTC
CDR3 protein: CSVWAGEETQYF
clone size: NA
D gene: NA
CDR3 length: 12
J gene: TRBJ2-5
V gene: TRBV29-1

CDR3 DNA: TGTGCCAGCAGATTTAGAGGGTTGGGACACACTGAAGCTTTCTTT
CDR3 protein: CASRFRGLGHTEAFF
clone size: NA
D gene: NA
CDR3 length: 15
J gene: TRBJ1-1
V gene: TRBV28

CDR3 DNA: TGCGCTCGGGGACAGGGGGTGGGAGAGACCCAGTACTTC
CDR3 protein: CARGQGVGETQYF
clone size: NA
D gene: TRBD1
CDR3 length: 13
J gene: TRBJ2-5
V gene: TRBV29-1

CDR3 DNA: TGTGCCAGCAGCCAAGACCCCGACGCGAACACCGGGGAGCTGTTTTTT
CDR3 protein: CASSQDPDANTGELFF
clone size: NA
D gene: NA
CDR3 length: 16
J gene: TRBJ2-2
V gene: TRBV4-2

CDR3 DNA: TGCAGCGGGCGACGGGAAAGTGGCTACACCTTC
CDR3 protein: CSGRRESGYTF
clone size: NA
D gene: NA
CDR3 length: 11
J gene: TRBJ1-2
V gene: TRBV29-1

CDR3 DNA: TGTGCCAGCAGTGAACTAGCGGGGGGAGAGGTTGAGTTCTTC
CDR3 protein: CASSELAGGEVEFF
clone size: NA
D gene: TRBD2
CDR3 length: 14
J gene: TRBJ2-1
V gene: TRBV2

CDR3 DNA: TGCGCCAGCAGCTTACCAGGCGGGAACACTGAAGCTTTCTTT
CDR3 protein: CASSLPGGNTEAFF
clone size: NA
D gene: NA
CDR3 length: 14
J gene: TRBJ1-1
V gene: TRBV5-1

CDR3 DNA: TGTGCCAGTAGTATAGATTCAGATAAGAACACTGAAGCTTTCTTT
CDR3 protein: CASSIDSDKNTEAFF
clone size: NA
D gene: NA
CDR3 length: 15
J gene: TRBJ1-1
V gene: TRBV19

CDR3 DNA: TGCAGCGCCGCCGGGGGGGATTACAATGAGCAGTTCTTC
CDR3 protein: CSAAGGDYNEQFF
clone size: NA
D gene: TRBD2
CDR3 length: 13
J gene: TRBJ2-1
V gene: TRBV29-1

CDR3 DNA: TGCGCCAGCAGCCAAGTGGAGGGGAACTATGGCTACACCTTC
CDR3 protein: CASSQVEGNYGYTF
clone size: NA
D gene: NA
CDR3 length: 14
J gene: TRBJ1-2
V gene: TRBV4-1